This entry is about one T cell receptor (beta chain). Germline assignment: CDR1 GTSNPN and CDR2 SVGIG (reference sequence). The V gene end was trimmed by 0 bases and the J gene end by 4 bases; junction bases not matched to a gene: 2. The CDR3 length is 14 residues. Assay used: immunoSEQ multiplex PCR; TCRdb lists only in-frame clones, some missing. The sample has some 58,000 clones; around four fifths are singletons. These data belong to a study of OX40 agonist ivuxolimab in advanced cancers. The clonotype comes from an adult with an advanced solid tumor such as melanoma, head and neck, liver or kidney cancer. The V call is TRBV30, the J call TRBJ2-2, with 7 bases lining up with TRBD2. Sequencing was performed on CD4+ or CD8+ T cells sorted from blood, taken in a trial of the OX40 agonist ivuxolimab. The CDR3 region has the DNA TGTGCCTGGAGTGTAGGCGGGAGCACCGGGGAGCTGTTTTTT. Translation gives CAWSVGGSTGELFF. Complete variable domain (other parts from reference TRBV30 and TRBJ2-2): SQTIHQWPATLVQPVGSPLSLECTVEGTSNPNLYWYRQAAGRGLQLLFYSVGIGQISSEVPQNLSASRPQDRQFILSSKKLLLSDSGFYLCAWSVGGSTGELFFGEGSRLTVL.